Listed here are 15 T cell receptor beta chains from one sample, sequenced in a study of high-grade serous ovarian cancer treatment subgroups. Tumor tissue was taken before any definitive surgery or chemotherapy was given. Using immunoSEQ multiplex PCR, the repertoire was profiled, and TCRdb retains in-frame clones only, with some absent. The sample includes around 30,000 clones, around 80% of them seen just once. Sequencing used tumor tissue. These receptors all come from a human donor with high-grade serous ovarian cancer.

CDR3 protein: CASSLDPAATNEKLFF. The CDR3 region has the DNA TGCGCCAGCAGCTTAGACCCCGCCGCAACTAATGAAAAACTGTTTTTT. The chain employs TRBV5-1 and TRBJ1-4; D is unresolved. The germline gives CDR1 SGHRS, CDR2 YFSETQ. CDR3 length equals 16 residues. Trimming removed 2 bases at V and 0 bases at J, with 11 bases between.

This rearrangement joins TRBV2 to TRBJ2-7; no reliable D call. The CDR3 length is 12 residues. The V gene's germline CDR1 is SNHLY and CDR2 FYNNEI. The V end lost 4 bases, the J end lost 3 bases, and 7 bases lay between the germline ends. The CDR3 is CASSGRNYEQYF. The CDR3 bases are TGTGCCAGCAGTGGGCGGAACTACGAGCAGTACTTC.

The chain employs TRBV6-1 and TRBJ2-2, with D perhaps matching TRBD2 (6 bases). Germline lookup yields CDR1 MNHNS and CDR2 SASEGT. The CDR3 totals 14 residues. Trimming cost V 8 bases and J 3 bases, with 13 bases left between them. The CDR3 nucleotides are TGTGCCAGCGTTCTCCGGGACTACACCGGGGAGCTGTTTTTT. This codes for CASVLRDYTGELFF.

The genes are TRBV7-8 and TRBJ2-7; the D gene is possibly TRBD2 (6 bases). Germline CDR1 SGHVS, CDR2 FQNEAQ. V lost 5 bases to trimming and J lost 0 bases, with 14 bases between them. CDR3 size: 15 residues. The CDR3 loop is CASSPTRLVSYEQYF. CDR3 sequence (DNA): TGTGCCAGCAGCCCTACGCGACTAGTCTCCTACGAGCAGTACTTC.

This chain links TRBV15 with TRBJ1-5; 7 positions agree with TRBD1. J lost 8 bases, V lost 0 bases, and 7 bases had no gene match. Germline CDR1 LNHNV, CDR2 YYDKDF (reference sequence). The CDR3 extends over 15 amino acids. The DNA for the CDR3 is TGTGCCACCAGCAGAGATCTACAGGGGAAGAAGCCCCAGCATTTT. Amino acids: CATSRDLQGKKPQHF.

The chain carries TRBV29-1 and TRBJ2-3; TRBD2 might be the D (7 bases). Germline-derived CDR1 and CDR2 are SQVTM and ANQGSEA. V lost 8 bases to trimming and J lost 5 bases, with 17 bases between them. CDR3 length: 13 residues. CDR3 DNA sequence: TGCAGCCTCAGGGGAGGGAGGGGAGATACGCAGTATTTT. Encoded protein: CSLRGGRGDTQYF.

V is TRBV28 and J is TRBJ2-1, with no clear D. Between the trimmed V and J ends, which lost 0 bases and 8 bases, there was a span of 8 bases. The CDR3 length is 13 residues. Germline CDR1 and CDR2: MDHEN and SYDVKM. CDR3 protein: CASSLWGVDEQFF. The CDR3 DNA follows: TGTGCCAGCAGTTTATGGGGTGTGGATGAGCAGTTCTTC.

The genes are TRBV6-5 and TRBJ2-3; D gene unclear. This CDR3 region has 12 residues. Looked up from germline, CDR1 is MNHEY and CDR2 is SVGAGI. The germline V and J ends were trimmed by 6 bases and 2 bases, with 6 bases remaining between them. This chain's CDR3 is CASRAVTDTQYF. CDR3 nucleotide sequence: TGTGCCAGCAGGGCCGTCACAGATACGCAGTATTTT.

This chain joins TRBV5-4 and TRBJ1-2; D not certain. Looked up from germline, CDR1 is SGHNT and CDR2 is YYREEE (reference sequence). V lost 3 bases and J lost 9, with 15 bases in between. CDR3 size: 13 residues. The CDR3 loop is CASSSTDLVRYTF. CDR3 bases: TGTGCCAGCAGCTCGACGGATCTTGTTCGCTACACCTTC.

V is TRBV7-6 and J is TRBJ2-3; 11 nucleotides match TRBD2. J gave up 6 bases and V 5 bases, and 4 bases lay outside the gene matches. CDR1 SGHVS and CDR2 FNYEAQ come from the germline V gene. The CDR3 has 14 residues. The CDR3 reads CASSKPSGGDTQYF. CDR3 in DNA: TGTGCCAGCAGCAAACCTAGCGGGGGGGATACGCAGTATTTT.

The rearrangement uses TRBV9 and TRBJ1-2, with no clear D. The V end was cut by 0 bases, the J end by 4 bases, with 4 bases between. This CDR3 comprises 12 residues. Germline CDR1 reads SGDLS; CDR2 reads YYNGEE. CDR3 in DNA: TGTGCCAGCAGCGTAGAAAGCTATGGCTACACCTTC. Protein sequence: CASSVESYGYTF. The complete variable domain, with remaining parts taken from reference TRBV9 and TRBJ1-2, reads DSGVTQTPKHLITATGQRVTLRCSPRSGDLSVYWYQQSLDQGLQFLIQYYNGEERAKGNILERFSAQQFPDLHSELNLSSLELGDSALYFCASSVESYGYTFGSGTRLTVV.

The chain links TRBV19 to TRBJ2-1; 9 nucleotides line up with TRBD2. The V gene's germline CDR1 is LNHDA and CDR2 SQIVND (reference sequence). With V trimmed by 3 bases and J by 6 bases, 12 bases remained unmatched. The CDR3 is made up of 17 amino acids. CDR3 in amino acids: CASSIGTLAGSFNEQFF. CDR3 sequence (DNA): TGTGCCAGTAGTATCGGGACTCTAGCGGGATCATTCAATGAGCAGTTCTTC.

The rearrangement links TRBV11-2 to TRBJ2-1; TRBD2 matches at 10 bases. V gave up 6 bases and J gave up 2 bases; unmatched junction bases: 1. CDR1 and CDR2 from the germline V gene are SGHAT and FQNNGV. The CDR3 covers 14 residues. In DNA, the CDR3 is TGTGCCAGCAGAACTAGCGGGGCCTACAATGAGCAGTTCTTC. It is translated as CASRTSGAYNEQFF.

V and J are TRBV14 and TRBJ1-3, with D hard to call. Germline CDR1 SGHDN, CDR2 FVKESK. The germline V and J ends were trimmed by 1 base and 8 bases, with 12 bases remaining between them. This CDR3 comprises 14 residues. In nucleotides, the CDR3 is TGTGCCAGCAGCCAAGTCTTCGGCCTGGACACCATATATTTT. It translates to CASSQVFGLDTIYF.

V is TRBV10-1 and J is TRBJ1-3; no reliable D call. CDR3 length equals 8 residues. Per germline, CDR1 WNHNN and CDR2 SYGVQD (reference sequence). Trimming removed 10 bases at V and 9 bases at J, with 4 bases between. The CDR3 loop reads CATFTIYF. CDR3 coding DNA: TGCGCCACCTTCACCATATATTTT.